This T cell receptor beta chain is from a study of blood T cell repertoires in COVID-19. Background on the study: Sites in the United States, Italy and Spain provided acute and convalescent COVID-19 samples.

Methods used by the authors: Amplification of reference gene primers was used by the study to estimate nucleated cell counts. This table comes from immunoSEQ multiplex PCR, and its TCRdb copy is limited to in-frame clones, with some not included. V and J calls and clone size follow that table, whereas D and trimming were derived from the DNA. The table includes over 200,000 clones, about 90% detected once. This TCR came from a man aged 35-49 years with active or convalescent COVID-19. Specimen: peripheral blood.

CDR3 region: CASSFGLATDYEQYF. CDR3 sequence (DNA): TGTGCCAGCAGCTTTGGACTAGCGACCGACTACGAGCAGTACTTC. V is TRBV5-4 and J is TRBJ2-7; 9 nucleotides line up with TRBD2. Looked up from germline, CDR1 is SGHNT and CDR2 is YYREEE (reference sequence). After removal of 2 bases from V and 3 bases from J, the junction contained 6 bases not matched to a gene. The CDR3 runs to 15 residues.